This TCR beta chain was obtained from a study of identical twins. MiXCR, applied by TCRdb to the 5' RACE reads, yields one record per CDR3 protein. There are hundreds of thousands of distinct CDR3 sequences in the sample; about 20% occur only once, and about an eighth lies in the top ten. Unmatched junction bases numbered 4, after V lost 1 base and J lost 5 bases. Germline CDR1 DFQATT, CDR2 SNEGSKA (reference sequence). The CDR3 is made up of 13 amino acids. This clonotype was observed a handful of times. Its antigen is still unknown. General study points: High-abundance cord blood beta clonotypes had fewer insertions; memory repertoires showed none. Sequences that were out-of-frame, alpha and twin-shared displayed an excess of low generation probability.

The sample was also reused in another study, on T cells expressing NK-cell markers. Turning to that study: Just one sequenced donor of eight was HCMV-seronegative, while seven were seropositive. Questions lingered over whether expanded NKG2C+ T cell clones were HCMV-specific.

The chain is built from TRBV20-1 and TRBJ2-5; TRBD1 aligns across 7 bases. This TCR came from a woman between 18 and 29 years old in good health. What was sequenced was PBMCs. The CDR3 is CSARVDRAETQYF. The DNA of the CDR3 is TGCAGTGCTAGAGTTGACAGGGCCGAGACCCAGTACTTC.